This entry features one TCR beta chain sequence. What it binds is unknown. This sample was included in a study of T cells in Graves' hyperthyroidism and ophthalmopathy. Whole-study findings and limits: A 13 V-J signature model discriminated ophthalmopathy versus stable hyperthyroidism. Median prediction lead before ophthalmopathy onset was 5.5 to 7 months with the model.

Pregnant or lactating patients were excluded, as were those with uncontrolled infection or other autoimmune disease. Clinical symptoms, serum thyroxine, TRAb, thyroid ultrasound and orbital computed tomography established diagnosis. Amplified TCR beta CDR3 regions came from RNA transcripts. An initial round of RT-PCR targeting the TCR CDR3 relied on the HTBI primer set. TCRdb redid the calling of the multiplex PCR reads with MiXCR, one entry per CDR3 protein. The sample lists about 640,000 distinct CDR3 sequences, around 21% seen once, with 34% in the top ten. The germline gives CDR1 SGDLS, CDR2 YYNGEE. The V end was cut by 4 bases, the J end by 7 bases, with 17 bases between. This CDR3 has 15 amino acids.

This sequence was found in a man aged 25-45 years with Graves' ophthalmopathy. Sequenced input: blood. This chain uses TRBV9 with TRBJ1-4; a possible D gene is TRBD1 (5 bases). The CDR3 DNA sequence: TGTGCCAGCAGCCCCAGAGGGAGGGGACGTGAAAAACTGTTTTTT. Its translation is CASSPRGRGREKLFF.